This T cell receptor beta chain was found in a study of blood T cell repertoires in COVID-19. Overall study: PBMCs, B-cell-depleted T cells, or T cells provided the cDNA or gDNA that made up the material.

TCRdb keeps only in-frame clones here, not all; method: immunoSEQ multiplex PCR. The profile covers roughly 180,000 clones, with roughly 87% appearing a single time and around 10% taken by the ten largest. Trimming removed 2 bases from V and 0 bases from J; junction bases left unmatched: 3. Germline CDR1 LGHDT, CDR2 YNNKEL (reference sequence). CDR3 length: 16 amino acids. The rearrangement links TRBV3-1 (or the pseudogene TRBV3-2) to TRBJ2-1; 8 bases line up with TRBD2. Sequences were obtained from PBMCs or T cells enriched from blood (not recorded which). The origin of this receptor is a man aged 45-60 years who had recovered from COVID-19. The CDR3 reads CASSQLSGGSYNEQFF. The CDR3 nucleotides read TGTGCCAGCAGCCAACTAAGCGGGGGCTCCTACAATGAGCAGTTCTTC.